The 25 T cell receptor beta chains presented below share a single source sample, sequenced in a study of shared clonotypes between healthy human individuals. Naive CD8 cells lacked CD45RO and underwent positive selection for CCR7, leaving out terminally differentiated effector memory CD45RA+ cells. Only in-frame clones appear in the TCRdb table, and some are missing; sequencing was by immunoSEQ multiplex PCR. The top ten hold around 1.1% of the sample, which has about 2 million clones, approximately 94% seen once. Sequenced: naive CD8+ T cells sorted from blood. Receptor source: a man aged 18 to 29 in good health.

The V call is TRBV19, the J call TRBJ1-1, with a tentative D call TRBD1 (5 bases). The CDR3 length is 15 residues. Germline V lookup: CDR1 LNHDA, CDR2 SQIVND (reference sequence). V gave up 0 bases and J gave up 4 bases, with 12 bases separating them. CDR3 loop: CASSIDRAGGTEAFF. Written as DNA, the CDR3 is TGTGCCAGTAGTATAGACCGCGCGGGGGGCACTGAAGCTTTCTTT.

The chain recombines TRBV29-1 with TRBJ2-3, with D possibly matching TRBD1 (5 bases). Trimming stripped 5 bases from V and 2 bases from J, with 8 bases between. Germline CDR1 reads SQVTM; CDR2 reads ANQGSEA. The CDR3 is made up of 12 amino acids. The CDR3 reads CSVWGITDTQYF. The CDR3 nucleotides are TGCAGCGTTTGGGGCATCACAGATACGCAGTATTTT.

V and J are TRBV5-6 and TRBJ1-2; 7 bases map to TRBD1. The CDR3 runs 14 residues. The V gene end was trimmed by 0 bases and the J gene end by 8 bases; junction bases not matched to a gene: 7. In germline, CDR1 is SGHDT, CDR2 YYEEEE. CDR3 amino acids: CASSLVEGAYGYTF. As DNA, the CDR3 is TGTGCCAGCAGCTTGGTGGAGGGGGCTTACGGCTACACCTTC.

The V and J genes are TRBV4-1 and TRBJ1-4; weak D call: TRBD1 (6 bases). CDR3 length equals 15 residues. Per the germline V gene, CDR1 is MGHRA and CDR2 is YSYEKL. The V end lost 8 bases, the J end lost 6 bases, and 19 bases lay between the germline ends. CDR3 coding DNA: TGCGCCAGCGGATTAGGAGGGGGTTTCGATGAAAAACTGTTTTTT. It translates to CASGLGGGFDEKLFF.

The chain carries TRBV6-5 and TRBJ2-7, with a tentative D call TRBD2 (6 bases). V lost 5 bases and J lost 3, with 11 bases in between. The germline CDR1 and CDR2 sequences are MNHEY and SVGAGI. This CDR3 region has 13 residues. In DNA form, the CDR3 reads TGTGCCAGCAGTGGCGGGGCTTACTACGAGCAGTACTTC. Protein sequence: CASSGGAYYEQYF.

The V and J genes are TRBV9 and TRBJ2-7, with D possibly being TRBD1 or TRBD2 (5 bases each). Germline V gene lookup returns CDR1 SGDLS and CDR2 YYNGEE. Trimming cost V 5 bases and J 3 bases, with 21 bases left between them. The CDR3 is 16 residues long. The CDR3 sequence is CASSPEGSDWRYEQYF. The CDR3 DNA sequence: TGTGCCAGCAGTCCTGAGGGGTCGGACTGGCGCTACGAGCAGTACTTC.

Notes on this clone: Other DNA sequences within the sample encode an identical CDR3. This rearrangement joins TRBV19 to TRBJ2-5, with D perhaps matching TRBD1 (5 bases). The germline CDR1 and CDR2 sequences are LNHDA and SQIVND (reference sequence). The ends were cut back, 1 base at V and 2 bases at J, with 11 bases in the middle. The CDR3 runs 15 residues. CDR3 sequence reads: CASSIGAGSQETQYF. DNA for the CDR3: TGTGCCAGTAGTATAGGTGCAGGGTCACAAGAGACCCAGTACTTC.

This rearrangement joins TRBV4-2 to TRBJ1-1, with D tentatively TRBD1 (6 bases). Germline lookup yields CDR1 LGHNA and CDR2 YNFKEQ. V was trimmed by 1 base and J by 7 bases, leaving 16 bases between them. The CDR3 spans 15 residues. The chain's CDR3 is CASSQGFGTTNEAFF. DNA for the CDR3: TGTGCCAGCAGCCAAGGATTCGGGACAACAAATGAAGCTTTCTTT.

Turning to this clone: At the DNA level, this CDR3 is encoded by other sequences in the same sample as well. This chain links TRBV4-1 with TRBJ2-7; D is uncertain. The CDR3 sequence is 13 residues long. Germline assignment: CDR1 MGHRA and CDR2 YSYEKL. Trimming stripped 1 base from V and 1 base from J, with 5 bases between. CDR3 nucleotides: TGCGCCAGCAGCCAAGTTGGTTCCTACGAGCAGTACTTC. It yields the protein CASSQVGSYEQYF.

This chain joins TRBV13 and TRBJ2-3; perhaps TRBD1 as D (6 bases). Germline-derived CDR1 and CDR2 are PRHDT and FYEKMQ (reference sequence). The CDR3 is made up of 15 amino acids. V lost 3 bases and J lost 0, with 10 bases in between. In nucleotides, the CDR3 is TGTGCCAGCAGCTTCGAACAGGGCAGCACAGATACGCAGTATTTT. Protein: CASSFEQGSTDTQYF.

The rearrangement uses TRBV20-1 and TRBJ1-2; D is unclear. Looked up from germline, CDR1 is DFQATT and CDR2 is SNEGSKA (reference sequence). CDR3 length: 10 amino acids. V was shortened by 3 bases and J by 12 bases, with 11 bases between the two germline ends. The CDR3 is CSARPGFDTF. As DNA, the CDR3 is TGCAGTGCTAGGCCGGGTTTTGACACCTTC.

This sequence joins TRBV13 and TRBJ1-6; TRBD1 matches at 7 bases. Germline trimming cut 4 bases from V and 0 bases from J; bases unmatched to any gene: 6. CDR1 and CDR2 (germline): PRHDT, FYEKMQ (reference sequence). The CDR3 is made up of 17 amino acids. The CDR3 nucleotides read TGTGCCAGCAGCTGTACAGGGGAAGGCTCCTATAATTCACCCCTCCACTTT. Translated: CASSCTGEGSYNSPLHF.

The chain is built from TRBV6-5 and TRBJ2-1; the match to TRBD1 covers 9 bases. CDR1 is MNHEY, CDR2 SVGAGI, per germline. This CDR3 has 14 residues. J lost 9 bases, V lost 10 bases, and 13 bases had no gene match. DNA for the CDR3: TGTGCCACCCTCCCCGGGACAGGGTTACTTGAGCAGTTCTTC. Its translation is CATLPGTGLLEQFF.

Here the CDR3 reads CASRSGTGYSPLHF. CDR3 sequence (DNA): TGTGCCAGCAGGTCCGGGACTGGCTATTCACCCCTCCACTTT. The rearrangement joins TRBV7-9 to TRBJ1-6, with D possibly matching TRBD1 (5 bases). The V gene's germline CDR1 is SEHNR and CDR2 FQNEAQ (reference sequence). V lost 6 bases and J lost 8, with 14 bases in between. CDR3 length: 14 residues. The variable domain in full, with the rest retrieved from reference TRBV7-9 and TRBJ1-6, is DTGVSQNPRHKITKRGQNVTFRCDPISEHNRLYWYRQTLGQGPEFLTYFQNEAQLEKSRLLSDRFSAERPKGSFSTLEIQRTEQGDSAMYLCASRSGTGYSPLHFGNGTRLTVT.

The genes are TRBV25-1 and TRBJ2-3; D unresolved. CDR3 length: 14 amino acids. Germline CDR1 MGHDK, CDR2 SYGVNS. V lost 4 bases, J lost 3 bases, and 11 bases lay in between. CDR3 sequence (DNA): TGTGCCAGCAGTGCTGTTCTTTCGACAGATACGCAGTATTTT. It yields the protein CASSAVLSTDTQYF.

V is TRBV4-3 and J is TRBJ2-4; 8 bases fit TRBD1. The CDR3 is made up of 14 amino acids. The J segment lost 8 bases and the V segment lost 5 bases, leaving 8 bases of the junction unmatched. Germline loops: CDR1 LGHNA, CDR2 YSLEER. The CDR3 bases are TGCGCCAGCAGCGTCCAGGGGGCGGGACACATTCAGTACTTC. Its protein is CASSVQGAGHIQYF.

The chain uses TRBV5-6 and TRBJ2-5; TRBD1 matches 7 bases. CDR1 is SGHDT, CDR2 YYEEEE, per germline. The CDR3 runs to 15 residues. V trimming: 4 bases; J trimming: 2 bases; junction bases outside the gene matches: 8. The CDR3 bases are TGTGCCAGCAGCGTGGGGGACAGACTGCAAGAGACCCAGTACTTC. Translating it yields CASSVGDRLQETQYF.

This chain joins TRBV10-3 and TRBJ1-3; 8 bases align to TRBD1. V shed 6 bases and J 4 bases; nucleotides not matched to a gene: 5. Germline V gene lookup returns CDR1 ENHRY and CDR2 SYGVKD. This CDR3 spans 14 amino acids. For the CDR3, the DNA is TGTGCCATCAGGGACAGGGAGAGCGGAAACACCATATATTTT. It encodes CAIRDRESGNTIYF.

V and J are TRBV15 and TRBJ2-7; D is unresolved. V lost 4 bases, J lost 5 bases, and 18 bases lay in between. The length of the CDR3 is 15 residues. Per germline, CDR1 LNHNV and CDR2 YYDKDF (reference sequence). The CDR3 region has the DNA TGTGCCACCAGCATAGACCGGACGGCCCTCGACGAGCAGTACTTC. Amino acid sequence: CATSIDRTALDEQYF.

The rearrangement uses TRBV5-6 and TRBJ2-3; 12 bases match TRBD1. Germline V lookup: CDR1 SGHDT, CDR2 YYEEEE. This CDR3 contains 16 residues. With V trimmed by 2 bases and J by 3 bases, 4 bases remained unmatched. The CDR3: CASSLGTGGLTDTQYF. CDR3 bases: TGTGCCAGCAGCTTAGGGACAGGGGGCTTAACAGATACGCAGTATTTT. Filled out from reference TRBV5-6 and TRBJ2-3, the complete variable domain reads DAGVTQSPTHLIKTRGQQVTLRCSPKSGHDTVSWYQQALGQGPQFIFQYYEEEERQRGNFPDRFSGHQFPNYSSELNVNALLLGDSALYLCASSLGTGGLTDTQYFGPGTRLTVL.

V usage is TRBV7-3 and J usage is TRBJ2-5, with D tentatively TRBD1 or TRBD2 (6 bases each). The V end was cut by 2 bases, the J end by 5 bases, with 12 bases between. Germline CDR1 and CDR2: SGHTA and FQGTGA. The CDR3 contains 14 residues. DNA of the CDR3: TGTGCCAGCAGCTTAGTAGGGGGGCCGGAGACCCAGTACTTC. This encodes CASSLVGGPETQYF.

The chain is built from TRBV10-3 and TRBJ2-5; 8 nucleotides line up with TRBD1. J gave up 2 bases and V 3 bases, and 11 bases lay outside the gene matches. This CDR3 is built from 17 residues. Looked up from germline, CDR1 is ENHRY and CDR2 is SYGVKD. The CDR3 sequence: CAISDSGGSFPQETQYF. The CDR3 DNA reads TGTGCCATCAGTGATTCAGGGGGCTCGTTCCCACAAGAGACCCAGTACTTC.

This sequence joins TRBV5-1 and TRBJ2-1; 7 nucleotides align to TRBD1. The V and J ends lost 0 bases and 2 bases, in that order; junction bases with no gene match: 5. The CDR3 is made up of 16 amino acids. CDR1 and CDR2 (germline): SGHRS, YFSETQ. The CDR3 is CASSLGWGQTYNEQFF. In nucleotides, the CDR3 is TGCGCCAGCAGCTTGGGATGGGGACAGACCTACAATGAGCAGTTCTTC.

V gene TRBV4-1 combines with J gene TRBJ2-3; D is ambiguous. Germline V lookup: CDR1 MGHRA, CDR2 YSYEKL. The CDR3 length is 15 residues. Trimming left V 1 base short and J 0 bases short, with 8 bases between. Here the CDR3 reads CASSQVVMSTDTQYF. In nucleotides, the CDR3 is TGCGCCAGCAGCCAAGTAGTCATGAGCACAGATACGCAGTATTTT.

This clone was counted once. In the same sample, other DNA sequences code for this CDR3. The genes are TRBV5-6 and TRBJ2-7, with D hard to call. V was trimmed by 3 bases and J by 4 bases, leaving 8 bases between them. The germline CDR1 and CDR2 sequences are SGHDT and YYEEEE. The CDR3 is made up of 12 amino acids. DNA for the CDR3: TGTGCCAGCAGCTCTGGGGTTTACGAGCAGTACTTC. As protein: CASSSGVYEQYF.